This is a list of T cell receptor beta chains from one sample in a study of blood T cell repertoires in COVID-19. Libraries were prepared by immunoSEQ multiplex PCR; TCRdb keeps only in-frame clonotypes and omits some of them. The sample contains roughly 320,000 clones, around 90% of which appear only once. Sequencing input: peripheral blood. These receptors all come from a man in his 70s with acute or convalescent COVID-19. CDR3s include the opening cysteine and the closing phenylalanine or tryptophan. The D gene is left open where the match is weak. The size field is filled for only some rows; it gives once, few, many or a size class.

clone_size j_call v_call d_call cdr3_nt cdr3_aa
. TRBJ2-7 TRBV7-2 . TGTGCCAGCAGCTTAGCATTATCCTACGAGCAGTACTTC CASSLALSYEQYF
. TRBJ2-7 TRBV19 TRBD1 TGTGCCAGTAGTATAGCCAAATCCGGGACAGGCTTTAACGAGCAGTACTTC CASSIAKSGTGFNEQYF
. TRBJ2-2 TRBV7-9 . TGTGCCAGCAGCTGGAGAGGGTCGGACGGGGAGCTGTTTTTT CASSWRGSDGELFF
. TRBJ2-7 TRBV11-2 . TGTGCCAGCAGCTTCCGGTACGAGCAGTACTTC CASSFRYEQYF
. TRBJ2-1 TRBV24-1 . TGTGCCACCAGTGATACCGGGACAAGCGGCAATGAGCAGTTCTTC CATSDTGTSGNEQFF
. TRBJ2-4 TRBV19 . TGTGCCAGTCGTAATACCAAAAACATTCAGTACTTC CASRNTKNIQYF
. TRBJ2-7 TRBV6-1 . TGTGCCAGCAGTGAAGATTACAGGATCACCTCCTACGAGCAGTACTTC CASSEDYRITSYEQYF
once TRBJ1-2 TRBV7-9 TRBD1 TGTGCCAGCAGCTCGAACTTGGGACAGGCCTATGGCTACACCTTC CASSSNLGQAYGYTF
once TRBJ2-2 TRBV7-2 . TGTGCCAGCAGCACCAGGGGCCCGAACACCGGGGAGCTGTTTTTT CASSTRGPNTGELFF
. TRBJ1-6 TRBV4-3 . TGCGCCAGCAGCCAAGAGCAGGGTCCAACATCACCCCTCCACTTT CASSQEQGPTSPLHF
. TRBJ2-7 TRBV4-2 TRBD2 TGTGCCAGCAGCGCCTGGGACTATTCCTACGAGCAGTACTTC CASSAWDYSYEQYF
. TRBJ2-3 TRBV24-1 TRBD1 TGTGCCACCAGTGATTTGGGCGCTGGGACAGGGGATGCGCTCAATACGCAGTATTTT CATSDLGAGTGDALNTQYF
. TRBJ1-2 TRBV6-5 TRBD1 TGTGCCAGCAGTCGAGGACAGGTTGATGGCTACACCTTC CASSRGQVDGYTF
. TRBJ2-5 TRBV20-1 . TGCAGTGCTAGTGAAGGGGCCACTTCCAAGGGGACCCAGTACTTC CSASEGATSKGTQYF
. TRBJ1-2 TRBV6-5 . TGTGCCAGCAGTTACTCAGGCGACAGCTTCTACACCTTC CASSYSGDSFYTF
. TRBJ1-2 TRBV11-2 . TGTGCCAGCAGCTTAGGGGCAGTTAACTATGGCTACACCTTC CASSLGAVNYGYTF